The T cell receptor beta chain under discussion was sequenced for a study of CD4 T cells in relation to SARS-CoV-2 and coronaviruses. A word on this clone: Its target is not known.

Sequenced by immunoSEQ multiplex PCR; TCRdb stores in-frame clones only, minus some. The sample has 27,000 or so clones; around 78% are singletons. The CDR3 is made up of 15 amino acids. Deletions cut 4 bases from V and 5 bases from J, with 18 bases between. CDR1 SGHRS and CDR2 YFSETQ come from the germline V gene. Unexposed donor CD4+ T cells date from about 2011-2018, before the COVID-19 pandemic. CD4+ T cells were isolated from the cells after 10 days of culture. On days 3 and 7, cultures got half fresh IL-2 medium. The TCR sequence derives from a human donor in good health. This chain uses TRBV5-1 with TRBJ1-1, with D perhaps matching TRBD1 (5 bases). Sequencing was carried out using CD4+ T cells from PBMCs, cultured in vitro. The chain's CDR3 is CASSPGGGLGTEAFF. CDR3 sequence (DNA): TGCGCCAGCAGCCCGGGGGGGGGTTTAGGGACTGAAGCTTTCTTT.